The 20 T cell receptor beta chains below were found in one sample sequenced in a study of blood T cell repertoires in COVID-19. Profiled with immunoSEQ multiplex PCR; TCRdb holds only in-frame clones, not every one. The table lists some 290,000 clones, 90% of them singletons. Sequencing input: peripheral blood. These TCRs come from a woman between 25 and 40 years old with COVID-19, enrolled during active disease.

This chain joins TRBV5-6 and TRBJ1-4; 9 bases match TRBD1. The germline V gene encodes CDR1 SGHDT and CDR2 YYEEEE. This CDR3 has 16 residues. The trim removed 1 base at V and 8 bases at J, leaving 9 bases unmatched. CDR3 DNA: TGTGCCAGCAGCTTGACGAACAGGGGGCTTGGAGAAAAACTGTTTTTT. Its translation: CASSLTNRGLGEKLFF.

The rearrangement links TRBV5-4 to TRBJ2-7, with D unclear. The CDR3 sequence is 14 residues long. The germline CDR1 and CDR2 sequences are SGHNT and YYREEE (reference sequence). Deletions cut 0 bases from V and 8 bases from J, with 15 bases between. CDR3 sequence reads: CASSLESNTDKQYF. The DNA of the CDR3 is TGTGCCAGCAGCTTGGAGTCTAACACTGACAAGCAGTACTTC.

The rearrangement uses TRBV19 and TRBJ1-1; possible D gene TRBD1, 5 bases. There are 13 residues in the CDR3. Trimming left V 7 bases short and J 1 base short, with 10 bases between. CDR1 is LNHDA, CDR2 SQIVND, per germline (reference sequence). The DNA of the CDR3 is TGTGCCAGTACCCCGGACAAGAACACTGAAGCTTTCTTT. This translates into CASTPDKNTEAFF.

In this sample, this clone turned up a few times. The chain couples TRBV10-3 to TRBJ1-3; no reliable D call. Trimming removed 6 bases at V and 0 bases at J, with 12 bases between. The V gene's germline CDR1 is ENHRY and CDR2 SYGVKD. The CDR3 is made up of 15 amino acids. The chain's CDR3 is CAIRAEISSGNTIYF. CDR3 nucleotide sequence: TGTGCCATCAGGGCGGAGATTAGCTCTGGAAACACCATATATTTT.

The chain uses TRBV5-1 and TRBJ2-2, with 14 bases fitting TRBD2. This CDR3 is 17 amino acids long. Germline assignment: CDR1 SGHRS and CDR2 YFSETQ. V was clipped by 4 bases and J by 5 bases; unmatched bases: 7. CDR3 nucleotides: TGCGCCAGCAGCCTATCCGGGACTAGCGGGAGTACCGGGGAGCTGTTTTTT. This translates into CASSLSGTSGSTGELFF.

The V and J genes are TRBV4-1 and TRBJ1-1, with 7 nucleotides matching TRBD1. Looked up from germline, CDR1 is MGHRA and CDR2 is YSYEKL. V was clipped by 4 bases and J by 5 bases; unmatched bases: 7. The CDR3 has 14 residues. CDR3 region: CASSPSAGGTEAFF. The CDR3 bases are TGCGCCAGCAGCCCTTCTGCAGGGGGTACTGAAGCTTTCTTT.

The gene calls are TRBV4-1 and TRBJ2-1, with TRBD1 matching over 11 bases. Germline CDR1 and CDR2: MGHRA and YSYEKL. The CDR3 consists of 15 residues. With 5 bases clipped from V and 6 bases from J, the junction kept 6 bases outside the gene matches. CDR3 loop: CASSLRTGGLNEQFF. The CDR3, as DNA: TGCGCCAGCAGCTTACGGACAGGGGGCCTCAATGAGCAGTTCTTC.

The chain couples TRBV6-6 to TRBJ1-5, with no clear D. Per the germline V gene, CDR1 is MNHNY and CDR2 is SVGAGI (reference sequence). The CDR3 is 14 amino acids. V lost 0 bases to trimming and J lost 6 bases, with 9 bases between them. In DNA, the CDR3 is TGTGCCAGCAGTTACTCGGGAGGTGGTCAGCCCCAGCATTTT. Amino acid sequence: CASSYSGGGQPQHF.

The chain has TRBV2 and TRBJ1-1; D uncertain. Trimming cost V 8 bases and J 2 bases, with 12 bases left between them. The length of the CDR3 is 13 residues. The V gene's germline CDR1 is SNHLY and CDR2 FYNNEI. CDR3 in DNA: TGTGCCAGCTTCCCAAACCTAAACACTGAAGCTTTCTTT. Protein sequence: CASFPNLNTEAFF. Supplemented by reference TRBV2 and TRBJ1-1, the full variable domain reads EPEVTQTPSHQVTQMGQEVILRCVPISNHLYFYWYRQILGQKVEFLVSFYNNEISEKSEIFDDQFSVERPDGSNFTLKIRSTKLEDSAMYFCASFPNLNTEAFFGQGTRLTVV.

The V call is TRBV27, the J call TRBJ1-1, with TRBD1 matching over 7 bases. The CDR3 has 14 residues. Germline V gives CDR1 MNHEY, CDR2 SMNVEV (reference sequence). After removal of 5 bases from V and 0 bases from J, the junction contained 3 bases not matched to a gene. Here the CDR3 DNA reads TGTGCCAGCAGTAACAGGGGAATGAACACTGAAGCTTTCTTT. Encoded protein: CASSNRGMNTEAFF.

This clone was seen only a few times. This chain connects TRBV11-3 to TRBJ2-5, with D perhaps TRBD2 (6 bases). V dropped 5 bases and J dropped 5 bases, with 18 bases sitting between them. There are 15 residues in the CDR3. CDR1 and CDR2 (germline): SGHNT, YENEEA. CDR3 in amino acids: CASSDGGDSLETQYF. DNA for the CDR3: TGTGCCAGCAGCGACGGCGGGGACTCTTTGGAGACCCAGTACTTC.

This clone appeared a single time. The rearrangement uses TRBV11-3 and TRBJ2-1, with TRBD2 matching 11 bases. CDR1 is SGHNT, CDR2 YENEEA, per germline. This CDR3 region has 16 residues. Trimming took 3 bases from V and 3 from J; bases not matched to a gene: 4. Here the CDR3 reads CASSFGTSGLYNEQFF. In nucleotides, the CDR3 is TGTGCCAGCAGCTTCGGGACTAGCGGCCTCTACAATGAGCAGTTCTTC.

The rearrangement joins TRBV5-4 to TRBJ1-5, with 10 nucleotides matching TRBD1. Germline CDR1 and CDR2: SGHNT and YYREEE (reference sequence). The CDR3 length is 15 residues. Germline trimming cut 2 bases from V and 7 bases from J; bases unmatched to any gene: 6. This CDR3 is CASSFGGDRGQPQHF. CDR3 nucleotides: TGTGCCAGCAGCTTCGGGGGGGACAGGGGACAGCCCCAGCATTTT. The full variable domain, its missing parts supplied by reference TRBV5-4 and TRBJ1-5, is ETGVTQSPTHLIKTRGQQVTLRCSSQSGHNTVSWYQQALGQGPQFIFQYYREEENGRGNFPPRFSGLQFPNYSSELNVNALELDDSALYLCASSFGGDRGQPQHFGDGTRLSIL.

This rearrangement joins TRBV5-5 to TRBJ1-1, with a tentative D call TRBD1 (5 bases). The CDR3 loop spans 15 amino acids. The germline CDR1 and CDR2 sequences are SGHKS and YYEKEE (reference sequence). With 1 base removed from V and 2 bases from J, the gap between germline ends came to 12 bases. The CDR3 sequence: CASSLSHRTNTEAFF. Here the CDR3 DNA reads TGTGCCAGCAGCTTGTCCCACAGGACCAACACTGAAGCTTTCTTT. Together with reference TRBV5-5 and TRBJ1-1, the CDR3 gives the full variable domain: DAGVTQSPTHLIKTRGQQVTLRCSPISGHKSVSWYQQVLGQGPQFIFQYYEKEERGRGNFPDRFSARQFPNYSSELNVNALLLGDSALYLCASSLSHRTNTEAFFGQGTRLTVV.

A note on this clone: The junction does not match germline at one end; this may be a read error. The chain uses TRBV2 and TRBJ1-3; D remains ambiguous. The CDR3 has 11 residues. Germline CDR1 reads SNHLY; CDR2 reads FYNNEI. The CDR3 sequence is CASSEGHTIYF. The CDR3 DNA reads TGTGCCAGCAGCGAAGGGCACACCATATATTTT.

This clone was seen only a few times. This chain uses TRBV30 with TRBJ1-1; D may be TRBD1 (5 bases). The CDR3 length is 15 residues. Germline V gene lookup returns CDR1 GTSNPN and CDR2 SVGIG (reference sequence). Trimming stripped 5 bases from V and 1 base from J, with 17 bases between. CDR3 sequence reads: CAWSGGAGTNTEAFF. Written as DNA, the CDR3 is TGTGCCTGGTCGGGAGGGGCAGGTACGAACACTGAAGCTTTCTTT. Full variable domain (remainder filled in from reference TRBV30 and TRBJ1-1): SQTIHQWPATLVQPVGSPLSLECTVEGTSNPNLYWYRQAAGRGLQLLFYSVGIGQISSEVPQNLSASRPQDRQFILSSKKLLLSDSGFYLCAWSGGAGTNTEAFFGQGTRLTVV.

The chain uses TRBV28 and TRBJ2-3; TRBD1 matches at 7 bases. The ends lost 10 bases at V and 5 bases at J; junction bases unmatched: 12. Germline V gives CDR1 MDHEN, CDR2 SYDVKM. The length of the CDR3 is 14 residues. In nucleotides, the CDR3 is TGTGCCATCGTCGCAGGGGGTAATCGAGATACGCAGTATTTT. It codes for CAIVAGGNRDTQYF.

The rearrangement links TRBV5-6 to TRBJ2-2, with 7 bases lining up with TRBD1. There are 15 residues in the CDR3. Germline V gives CDR1 SGHDT, CDR2 YYEEEE. With 0 bases clipped from V and 5 bases from J, the junction kept 4 bases outside the gene matches. CDR3 coding DNA: TGTGCCAGCAGCTTGGGGACAGGCCCTACCGGGGAGCTGTTTTTT. Its translation is CASSLGTGPTGELFF.

The chain has TRBV3-1 (or the pseudogene TRBV3-2) and TRBJ1-2; 7 nucleotides line up with TRBD1. Looked up from germline, CDR1 is LGHDT and CDR2 is YNNKEL (reference sequence). The CDR3 contains 14 residues. The V segment lost 3 bases and the J segment 3 bases; nucleotides outside the gene matches: 4. The DNA of the CDR3 is TGTGCCAGCAGCCAGTCTACAGGGGACTATGGCTACACCTTC. As protein: CASSQSTGDYGYTF.

This chain joins TRBV7-9 and TRBJ1-2; TRBD1 is a possible D gene (5 bases). Between the trimmed V and J ends, which lost 5 bases and 1 base, there was a span of 17 bases. Germline CDR1 and CDR2: SEHNR and FQNEAQ (reference sequence). The CDR3 has 16 residues. This chain's CDR3 is CASSDPLLQVNYGYTF. The DNA for the CDR3 is TGTGCCAGCAGCGACCCCCTATTACAGGTTAACTATGGCTACACCTTC.